The clone carrying this T cell receptor beta chain occurred many times. Its specificity is not known. The record originates from a study of Graves' ophthalmopathy and Graves' hyperthyroidism. Findings and limits, study-wide: A majority of expanded thyroid clonotypes exceeding 0.001 frequency were likewise present in blood.

J lost 1 base, V lost 4 bases, and 11 bases had no gene match. The CDR3 consists of 18 residues. Germline lookup yields CDR1 SGHDT and CDR2 YYEEEE. Clinical symptoms, serum thyroxine, TRAb, thyroid ultrasound and orbital computed tomography were relied on for diagnosis. RNA transcripts yielded amplified TCR beta CDR3 regions. Second-round multiplex PCR followed a first-round RT-PCR using HTBI primers. TCRdb reanalysed the multiplex PCR reads using MiXCR and keeps one entry per CDR3 protein. This table holds about 590,000 distinct CDR3 sequences, 35% to 40% found once. The TCR comes from an adult man with Graves' hyperthyroidism. The chain couples TRBV5-6 to TRBJ1-4, with 9 positions matching TRBD1. Sequences were obtained from peripheral blood or thyroid tissue (not recorded which). CDR3 sequence: CASSERDRVDGTNEKLFF. The CDR3 coding sequence is TGTGCCAGCAGCGAACGGGACAGGGTGGATGGAACTAATGAAAAACTGTTTTTT.